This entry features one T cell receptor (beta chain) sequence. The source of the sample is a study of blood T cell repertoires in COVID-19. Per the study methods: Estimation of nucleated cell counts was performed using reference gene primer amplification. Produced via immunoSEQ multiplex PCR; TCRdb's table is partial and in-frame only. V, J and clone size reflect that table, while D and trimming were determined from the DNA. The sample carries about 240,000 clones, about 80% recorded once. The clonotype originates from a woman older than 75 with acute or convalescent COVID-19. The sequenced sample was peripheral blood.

The CDR3 sequence: CASSPQGGGLFSYEQYF. CDR3 nucleotide sequence: TGTGCCAGCAGCCCCCAGGGCGGGGGGTTGTTTTCCTACGAGCAGTACTTC. J is TRBJ2-7 and V is TRBV11-2, with 8 bases that match TRBD2. The CDR3 length is 17 residues. V was clipped by 5 bases and J by 1 base; unmatched bases: 13. CDR1 SGHAT and CDR2 FQNNGV come from the germline V gene.